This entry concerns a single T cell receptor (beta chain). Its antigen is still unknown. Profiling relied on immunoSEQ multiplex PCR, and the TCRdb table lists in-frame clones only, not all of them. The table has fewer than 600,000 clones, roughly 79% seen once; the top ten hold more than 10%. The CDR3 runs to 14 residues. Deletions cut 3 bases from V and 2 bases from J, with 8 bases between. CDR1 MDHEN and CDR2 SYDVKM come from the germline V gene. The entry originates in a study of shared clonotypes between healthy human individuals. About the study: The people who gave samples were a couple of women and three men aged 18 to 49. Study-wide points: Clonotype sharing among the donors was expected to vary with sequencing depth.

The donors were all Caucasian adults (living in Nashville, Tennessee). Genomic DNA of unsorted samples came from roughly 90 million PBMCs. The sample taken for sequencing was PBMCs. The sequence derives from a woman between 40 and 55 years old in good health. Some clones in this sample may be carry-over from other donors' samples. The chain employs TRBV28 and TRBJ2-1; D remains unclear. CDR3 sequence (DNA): TGTGCCAGCAGTTTGGTGGGGACCTACAATGAGCAGTTCTTC. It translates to CASSLVGTYNEQFF.